This T cell receptor (beta chain) derives from a study of T cells in Graves' hyperthyroidism and ophthalmopathy. Study as a whole: Upon initial diagnosis and before any treatment, peripheral blood was collected.

RNA transcripts gave rise to amplified TCR beta CDR3 regions. The HTBI primer set drove a first-round RT-PCR of the TCR CDR3. TCRdb analysed the multiplex PCR reads with MiXCR anew, one entry per CDR3 protein. The table includes about 420,000 distinct CDR3 sequences, about a sixth detected once. The study defined stable Graves' hyperthyroidism as no ophthalmopathy progression within 18 months. Diagnosis of hyperthyroidism was new in patients aged 18 to 65, and its duration was under 2 months. Uncontrolled infection, other autoimmune disease, pregnancy or lactation barred patients from enrollment. This clonotype showed up many times. There are 15 residues in the CDR3. Germline assignment: CDR1 KGHDR and CDR2 SFDVKD. Trimming removed 4 bases from V and 2 bases from J, with 11 bases in between.

Specimen: blood. The clonotype was recovered from a woman between 18 and 30 years old with Graves' hyperthyroidism. The rearrangement links TRBV24-1 to TRBJ1-5, with D unclear. In DNA, the CDR3 is TGTGCCACCAGTGAGCGGGGTATCGGCAATCAGCCCCAGCATTTT. It yields the protein CATSERGIGNQPQHF.